Detailed here is one T cell receptor (beta chain). It has no known antigen specificity. No base qualities exist here, and no much larger clone lies one base off it. The trial excluded patients who had a history of autoimmune disease or who were on systemic immunosuppression. Peripheral blood for TCR sequencing was collected from all dose cohorts at baseline, on cycle 4 day 1, and on cycle 7 day 1. The samples were taken from a phase I, first-in-human, multicenter, open-label dose-escalation trial of ivuxolimab. Adults with locally advanced or metastatic melanoma, renal cell carcinoma, hepatocellular carcinoma or head and neck squamous cell carcinoma were enrolled in the trial. CD4+ and CD8+ T cells were sorted separately from peripheral blood before TCR sequencing. This entry is derived from a study of OX40 agonist ivuxolimab in advanced cancers. Study-wide context: Ivuxolimab was a fully human IgG2 agonistic monoclonal antibody targeting the costimulatory receptor OX40 (CD134). Peripheral TCRbeta sequencing aimed to test whether ivuxolimab altered TCR sequence diversity and caused clonal T-cell expansion. Partial responses occurred in three dose-escalation patients: two with cutaneous melanoma and one with hepatocellular carcinoma. Prior anti-PD-1, anti-PD-L1 or anti-CTLA-4 therapy was permitted, and 30% to 45% of dose-escalation patients had received checkpoint inhibitors. Intravenous ivuxolimab was administered to patients every 2 weeks at six dose levels: 0.01, 0.1, 0.3, 1.5, 3 and 10 mg/kg. The dose-escalation cohort was approximately 83% male with a mean age of around 64 years, ranging from roughly 23 to 80. Of the approximately 50 patients in dose escalation, some 19 had hepatocellular carcinoma, around 15 had melanoma, 9 had renal cell carcinoma and 9 had head and neck cancer. The paper describes the monotherapy dose-escalation part (N of about 47 patients) of the phase I trial of ivuxolimab.

Per the germline V gene, SGHTA is the CDR1 and FQGNSA is the CDR2. Between the V and J ends, shortened by 2 bases and 5 bases respectively, the junction contains 15 bases. The CDR3 runs 15 residues from the cysteine to the phenylalanine. The only DNA kept is the CDR3, 45 bases in frame from the first base. Results the study describes overall, beyond this receptor: Partial responders in the 0.1-3.0 mg/kg groups had among the lowest normalized peripheral clonal expansion, especially among CD8+ T cells. After ivuxolimab, CD8+ T cells had more expanded clones than CD4+ T cells on average. At doses from 0.1 to 3.0 mg/kg, clonal expansion was seen in both CD4+ and CD8+ blood T cells between baseline and week 6. The antigen specificity of the clonally expanded peripheral T cells was not determined. Low levels of normalized T-cell clonal expansion were also seen in some nonresponding patients.

To sequence the TCRbeta CDR3 region, genomic DNA was isolated from the sorted cells. The immunoSEQ Assay was used to sequence the TCRbeta CDR3 regions. This is the immuneACCESS table as TCRdb keeps it, with only in-frame sequences that have V and J called. A part of the clones is gone; compared with another copy, unresolved V genes explain less than half, and the rest is unexplained. The sample data list some 90,000 clones, and 80% to 90% of these were observed just once. In total, the top ten clones hold more than 0.25% of the sample. The TCR comes from an adult with an advanced solid tumor such as melanoma, head and neck, liver or kidney cancer. Sequencing used CD4+ or CD8+ T cells sorted from blood, obtained in a trial of the OX40 agonist ivuxolimab. Recombination joined TRBV7-2 with TRBJ2-5, and possibly TRBD2, on 5 matching bases. Here is the DNA: TGTGCCAGCAGCTTAACCGCGGGTCGGTTGGAGACCCAGTACTTC. Its amino acids are CASSLTAGRLETQYF.